Below, 7 T cell receptor beta chains from the same sample are listed, as sequenced in a study of cytomegalovirus exposure and HLA in healthy donors. Vbeta (60) and Jbeta (13) primers were used in the PCR. Some clones are missing from TCRdb's copy, which holds only in-frame ones; the method was immunoSEQ multiplex PCR. The sample contains 150,000 to 200,000 clones, more than 75% of which appear only once. What was sequenced was PBMCs. The source is a girl between 2 and 10 years old in good health and CMV-seropositive.

V is TRBV15 and J is TRBJ2-2, with TRBD1 identical over 8 bases. CDR1 LNHNV and CDR2 YYDKDF come from the germline V gene (reference sequence). V lost 2 bases to trimming and J lost 5 bases; unmatched junction nucleotides: 7. The CDR3 is 16 residues long. The CDR3 DNA reads as TGTGCCACCAGCAGATCCGGACAGGGAAGGACCGGGGAGCTGTTTTTT. Translating gives CATSRSGQGRTGELFF.

V is TRBV5-6 and J is TRBJ2-3; D may be TRBD2 (6 bases). CDR3 length equals 16 residues. V was trimmed by 1 base and J by 4 bases, leaving 16 bases between them. The germline V gene encodes CDR1 SGHDT and CDR2 YYEEEE. The CDR3 nucleotides read TGTGCCAGCAGCTTGTGTTGTGGGAGGATCGCAGATACGCAGTATTTT. It encodes CASSLCCGRIADTQYF.

V is TRBV7-9 and J is TRBJ1-1, with a possible D match to TRBD1 (6 bases). Germline CDR1 and CDR2: SEHNR and FQNEAQ (reference sequence). The germline V and J ends were trimmed by 5 bases and 1 base, with 14 bases remaining between them. This CDR3 contains 15 residues. This chain's CDR3 is CASSAMGQPNTEAFF. CDR3 nucleotide sequence: TGTGCCAGCAGCGCCATGGGACAACCGAACACTGAAGCTTTCTTT.

The chain recombines TRBV5-8 with TRBJ2-5; D gene ambiguous. The J call is in doubt because the DNA end fits TRBJ2-7 better. From germline, CDR1 is SGHTS and CDR2 YDEGEE. The CDR3 consists of 13 residues. This CDR3 reads CASSLEAGYEQYF. CDR3 bases: TGTGCCAGCAGCTTGGAAGCAGGATACGAGCAGTACTTC.

The genes are TRBV30 and TRBJ2-2; no reliable D call. Germline loops: CDR1 GTSNPN, CDR2 SVGIG (reference sequence). V lost 3 bases, J lost 5 bases, and 13 bases lay in between. The CDR3 extends over 14 amino acids. CDR3 bases: TGTGCCTGGAGGCGAACCCGGCGGACCGGGGAGCTGTTTTTT. Translated, it gives CAWRRTRRTGELFF.

V usage is TRBV6-6 and J usage is TRBJ1-4; D ambiguous. This CDR3 has 15 amino acids. The germline CDR1 and CDR2 sequences are MNHNY and SVGAGI (reference sequence). V lost 2 bases, J lost 8 bases, and 15 bases lay in between. The CDR3 sequence is CASSYAAARREKLFF. DNA for the CDR3: TGTGCCAGCAGTTACGCGGCAGCTAGGAGGGAAAAACTGTTTTTT.

The chain employs TRBV7-9 and TRBJ1-1; no firm D call. Trimming left V 0 bases short and J 11 bases short, with 16 bases between. The CDR3 loop spans 14 amino acids. Germline V gives CDR1 SEHNR, CDR2 FQNEAQ (reference sequence). The CDR3 here is CASSLAPTTVGAFF. DNA for the CDR3: TGTGCCAGCAGCTTAGCGCCTACGACGGTGGGCGCTTTCTTT.